This TCR beta chain was documented in a study of shared T cell receptors in the human thymus. Assay used: immunoSEQ multiplex PCR; TCRdb lists only in-frame clones, some missing. Here the sample spans about 660,000 clones, 88% being singletons. V was cut by 6 bases and J by 2 bases, with 15 bases left in between. This CDR3 is 14 amino acids long. Germline lookup yields CDR1 SGDLS and CDR2 YYNGEE. These data are also associated with another study on human thymus T cells. That report adds: In corrective heart surgery, resections were taken, and these provided the thymus tissue. Highly overlapping thymic repertoires in unrelated individuals were reported by related research.

The receptor's source is a boy younger than two with a congenital heart defect. The chain joins TRBV9 to TRBJ2-7, with D possibly being TRBD1 (7 bases). What was sequenced was thymocytes. CDR3 amino acids: CASKPDREAYEQYF. CDR3 nucleotides: TGTGCCAGCAAACCTGACAGGGAGGCCTACGAGCAGTACTTC.